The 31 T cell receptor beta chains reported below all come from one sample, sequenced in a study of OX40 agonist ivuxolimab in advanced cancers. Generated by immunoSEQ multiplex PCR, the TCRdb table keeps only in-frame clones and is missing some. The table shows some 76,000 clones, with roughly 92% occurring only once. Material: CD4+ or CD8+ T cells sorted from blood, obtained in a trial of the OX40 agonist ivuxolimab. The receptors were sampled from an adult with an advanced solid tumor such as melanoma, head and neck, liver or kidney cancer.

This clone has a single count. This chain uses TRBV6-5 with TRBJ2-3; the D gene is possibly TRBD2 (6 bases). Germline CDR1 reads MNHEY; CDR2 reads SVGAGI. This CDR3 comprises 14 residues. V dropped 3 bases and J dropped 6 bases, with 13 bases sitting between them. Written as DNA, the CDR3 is TGTGCCAGCAGTTATCGAGGGGAGGAGGATACGCAGTATTTT. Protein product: CASSYRGEEDTQYF.

CDR3 residues: CASSGLAGSYEQYF. In nucleotides, the CDR3 is TGTGCCAGCAGCGGACTAGCGGGGAGCTACGAGCAGTACTTC. The chain recombines TRBV5-6 with TRBJ2-7; 12 bases are a match to TRBD2. The CDR3 is 14 residues long. After removal of 4 bases from V and 3 bases from J, the junction contained 2 bases not matched to a gene. Germline assignment: CDR1 SGHDT and CDR2 YYEEEE.

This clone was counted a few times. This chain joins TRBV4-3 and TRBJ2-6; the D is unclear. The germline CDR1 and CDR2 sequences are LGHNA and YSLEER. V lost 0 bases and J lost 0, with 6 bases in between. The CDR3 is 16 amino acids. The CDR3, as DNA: TGCGCCAGCAGCCAAGAGGGCAGCTCTGGGGCCAACGTCCTGACTTTC. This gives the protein CASSQEGSSGANVLTF.

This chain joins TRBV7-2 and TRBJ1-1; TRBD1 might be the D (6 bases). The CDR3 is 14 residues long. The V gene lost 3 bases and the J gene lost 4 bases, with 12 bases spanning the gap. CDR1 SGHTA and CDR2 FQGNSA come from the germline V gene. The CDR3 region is CASSLGAGSTEAFF. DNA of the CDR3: TGTGCCAGCAGCTTGGGGGCCGGGTCCACTGAAGCTTTCTTT.

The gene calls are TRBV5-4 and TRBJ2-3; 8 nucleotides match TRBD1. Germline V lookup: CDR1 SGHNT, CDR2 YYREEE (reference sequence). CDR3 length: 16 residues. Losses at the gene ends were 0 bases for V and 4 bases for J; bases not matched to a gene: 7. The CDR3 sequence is CASSLDRTGFADTQYF. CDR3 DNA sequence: TGTGCCAGCAGCTTGGATAGGACAGGGTTCGCAGATACGCAGTATTTT. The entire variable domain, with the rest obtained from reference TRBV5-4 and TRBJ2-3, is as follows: ETGVTQSPTHLIKTRGQQVTLRCSSQSGHNTVSWYQQALGQGPQFIFQYYREEENGRGNFPPRFSGLQFPNYSSELNVNALELDDSALYLCASSLDRTGFADTQYFGPGTRLTVL.

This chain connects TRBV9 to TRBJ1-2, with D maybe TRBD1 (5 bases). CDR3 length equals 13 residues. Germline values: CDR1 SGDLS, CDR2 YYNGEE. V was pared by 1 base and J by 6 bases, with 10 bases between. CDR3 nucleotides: TGTGCCAGCAGCGTACGGCTCAGGGATGGCTACACCTTC. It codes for CASSVRLRDGYTF.

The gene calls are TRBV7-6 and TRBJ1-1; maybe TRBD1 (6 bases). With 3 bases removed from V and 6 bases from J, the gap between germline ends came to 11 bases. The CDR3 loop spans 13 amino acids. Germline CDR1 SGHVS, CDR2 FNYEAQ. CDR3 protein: CASSLEGVSEAFF. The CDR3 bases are TGTGCCAGCAGCTTGGAGGGGGTCTCTGAAGCTTTCTTT.

CDR3 region: CASSGSTEANYGYTF. CDR3 bases: TGTGCCAGCAGCGGGTCTACAGAAGCTAACTATGGCTACACCTTC. The chain uses TRBV9 and TRBJ1-2; the D is unclear. Deletions cut 3 bases from V and 0 bases from J, with 12 bases between. Germline values: CDR1 SGDLS, CDR2 YYNGEE. The CDR3 sequence is 15 residues long.

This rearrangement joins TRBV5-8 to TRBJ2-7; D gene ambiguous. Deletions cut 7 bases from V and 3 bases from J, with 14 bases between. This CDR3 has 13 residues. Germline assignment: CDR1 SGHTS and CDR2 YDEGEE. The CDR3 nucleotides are TGTGCCAGCGCTTATCGGAGATTCTACGAGCAGTACTTC. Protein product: CASAYRRFYEQYF.

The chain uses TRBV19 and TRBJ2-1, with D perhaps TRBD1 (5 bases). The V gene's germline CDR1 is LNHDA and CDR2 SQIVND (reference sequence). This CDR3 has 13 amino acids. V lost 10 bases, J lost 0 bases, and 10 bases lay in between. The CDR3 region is CATATASYNEQFF. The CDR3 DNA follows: TGTGCCACCGCGACAGCCTCCTACAATGAGCAGTTCTTC. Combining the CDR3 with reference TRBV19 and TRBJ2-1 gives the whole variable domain DGGITQSPKYLFRKEGQNVTLSCEQNLNHDAMYWYRQDPGQGLRLIYYSQIVNDFQKGDIAEGYSVSREKKESFPLTVTSAQKNPTAFYLCATATASYNEQFFGPGTRLTVL.

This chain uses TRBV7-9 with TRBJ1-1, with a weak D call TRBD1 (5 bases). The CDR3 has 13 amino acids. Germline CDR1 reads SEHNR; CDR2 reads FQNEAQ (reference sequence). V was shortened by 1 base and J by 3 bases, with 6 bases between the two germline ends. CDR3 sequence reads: CASSLVGDTEAFF. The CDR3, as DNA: TGTGCCAGCAGCTTAGTGGGGGACACTGAAGCTTTCTTT.

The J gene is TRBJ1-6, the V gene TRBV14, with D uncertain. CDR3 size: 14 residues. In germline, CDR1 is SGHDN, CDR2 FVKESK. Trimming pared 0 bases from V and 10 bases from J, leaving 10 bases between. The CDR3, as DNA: TGTGCCAGCAGCCAAGAACGGGTAGGGTCACCCCTCCACTTT. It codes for CASSQERVGSPLHF. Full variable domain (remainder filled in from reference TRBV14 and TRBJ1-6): EAGVTQFPSHSVIEKGQTVTLRCDPISGHDNLYWYRRVMGKEIKFLLHFVKESKQDESGMPNNRFLAERTGGTYSTLKVQPAELEDSGVYFCASSQERVGSPLHFGNGTRLTVT.

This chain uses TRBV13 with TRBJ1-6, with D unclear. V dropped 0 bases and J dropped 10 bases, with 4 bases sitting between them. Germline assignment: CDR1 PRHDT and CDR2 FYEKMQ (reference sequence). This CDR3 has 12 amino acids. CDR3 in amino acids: CASSLGTSPLHF. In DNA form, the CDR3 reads TGTGCCAGCAGCTTAGGCACCTCACCCCTCCACTTT.

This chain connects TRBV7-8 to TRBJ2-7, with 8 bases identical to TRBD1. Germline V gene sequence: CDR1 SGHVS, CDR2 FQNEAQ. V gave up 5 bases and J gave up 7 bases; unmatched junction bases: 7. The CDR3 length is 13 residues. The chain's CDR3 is CASSRGQGREQYF. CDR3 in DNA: TGTGCCAGCAGCCGCGGACAGGGCCGGGAGCAGTACTTC.

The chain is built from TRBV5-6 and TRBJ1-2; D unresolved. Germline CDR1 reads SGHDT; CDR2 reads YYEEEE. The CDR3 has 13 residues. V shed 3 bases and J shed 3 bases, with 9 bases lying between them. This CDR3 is CASSSLEDYGYTF. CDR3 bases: TGTGCCAGCAGCTCCCTTGAGGACTATGGCTACACCTTC.

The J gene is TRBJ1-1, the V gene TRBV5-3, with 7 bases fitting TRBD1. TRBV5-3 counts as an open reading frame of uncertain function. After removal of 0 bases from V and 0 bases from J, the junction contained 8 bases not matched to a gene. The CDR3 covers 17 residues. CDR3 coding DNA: TGTGCCAGAAGCTTGGATCCCGGGACAGACTTGAACACTGAAGCTTTCTTT. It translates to CARSLDPGTDLNTEAFF.

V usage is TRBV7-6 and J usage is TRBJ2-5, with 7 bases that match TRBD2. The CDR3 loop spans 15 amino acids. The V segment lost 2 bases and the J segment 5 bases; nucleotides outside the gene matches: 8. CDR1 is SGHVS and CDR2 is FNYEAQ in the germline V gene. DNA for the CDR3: TGTGCCAGCAGCTTAACCCCGTCCGGGGGGGAGACCCAGTACTTC. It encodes CASSLTPSGGETQYF.

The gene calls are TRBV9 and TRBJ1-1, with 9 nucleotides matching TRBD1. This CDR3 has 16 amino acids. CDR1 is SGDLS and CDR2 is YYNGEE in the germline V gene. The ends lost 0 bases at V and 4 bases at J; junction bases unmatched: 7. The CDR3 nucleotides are TGTGCCAGCAGCGTAGCACGGGACAGGGTGGGCACTGAAGCTTTCTTT. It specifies CASSVARDRVGTEAFF.

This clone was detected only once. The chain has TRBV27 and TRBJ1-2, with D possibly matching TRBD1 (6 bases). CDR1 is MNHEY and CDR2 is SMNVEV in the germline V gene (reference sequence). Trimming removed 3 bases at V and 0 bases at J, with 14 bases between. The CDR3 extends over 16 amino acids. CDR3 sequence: CASSFSSGDANYGYTF. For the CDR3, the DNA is TGTGCCAGCAGTTTTTCATCAGGGGATGCTAACTATGGCTACACCTTC.

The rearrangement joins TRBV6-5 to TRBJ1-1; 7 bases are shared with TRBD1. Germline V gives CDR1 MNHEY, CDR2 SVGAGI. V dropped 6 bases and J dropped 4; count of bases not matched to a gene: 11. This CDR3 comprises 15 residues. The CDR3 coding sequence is TGTGCCAGCAGCCTTAGCAGGGGGTACGGCACTGAAGCTTTCTTT. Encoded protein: CASSLSRGYGTEAFF.

The CDR3 sequence: CASSERTGAHDVLTF. CDR3 nucleotide sequence: TGTGCCAGCAGTGAGCGTACTGGGGCACACGACGTCCTGACTTTC. The V and J genes are TRBV6-4 and TRBJ2-6, with a tentative D call TRBD1 (5 bases). The germline V and J ends were trimmed by 3 bases and 11 bases, with 17 bases remaining between them. There are 15 residues in the CDR3. Per the germline V gene, CDR1 is MRHNA and CDR2 is SNTAGT.

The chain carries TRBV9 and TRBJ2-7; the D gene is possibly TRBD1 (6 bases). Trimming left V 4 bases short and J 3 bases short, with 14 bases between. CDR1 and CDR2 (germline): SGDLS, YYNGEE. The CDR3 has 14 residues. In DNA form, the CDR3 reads TGTGCCAGCAGCCCCGCGGACAGAGACTACGAGCAGTACTTC. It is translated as CASSPADRDYEQYF.

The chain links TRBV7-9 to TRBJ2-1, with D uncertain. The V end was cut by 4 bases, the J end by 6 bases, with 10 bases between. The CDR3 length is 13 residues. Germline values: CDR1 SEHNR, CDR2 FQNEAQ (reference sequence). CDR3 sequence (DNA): TGTGCCAGCAGCTACCAACCGGGCAATGAGCAGTTCTTC. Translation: CASSYQPGNEQFF. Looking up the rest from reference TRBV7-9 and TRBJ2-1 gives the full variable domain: DTGVSQNPRHKITKRGQNVTFRCDPISEHNRLYWYRQTLGQGPEFLTYFQNEAQLEKSRLLSDRFSAERPKGSFSTLEIQRTEQGDSAMYLCASSYQPGNEQFFGPGTRLTVL.

The CDR3 DNA follows: TGTGCCAGCAGCTCGACCCTAGCGGGTGGCTACAATGAGCAGTTCTTC. This sequence encodes CASSSTLAGGYNEQFF. The chain employs TRBV7-9 and TRBJ2-1; 8 positions agree with TRBD2. Germline V gene data show CDR1 as SEHNR and CDR2 as FQNEAQ (reference sequence). The junction had 8 bases not matched to a gene; V was cut back by 4 bases and J by 3 bases. The CDR3 runs 16 residues.

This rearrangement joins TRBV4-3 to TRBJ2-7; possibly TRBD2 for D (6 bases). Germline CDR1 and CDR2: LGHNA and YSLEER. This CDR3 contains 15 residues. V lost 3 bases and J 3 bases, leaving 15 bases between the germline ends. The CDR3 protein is CASSQGTSGHYEQYF. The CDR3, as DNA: TGCGCCAGCAGCCAGGGGACTTCCGGACACTACGAGCAGTACTTC.

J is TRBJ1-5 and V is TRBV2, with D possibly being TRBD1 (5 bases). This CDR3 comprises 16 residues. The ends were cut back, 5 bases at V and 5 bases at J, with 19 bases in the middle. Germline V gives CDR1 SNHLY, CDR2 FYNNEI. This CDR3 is CASSQGVGDLDQPQHF. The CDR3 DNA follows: TGTGCCAGCAGTCAAGGGGTAGGGGATCTCGATCAGCCCCAGCATTTT.

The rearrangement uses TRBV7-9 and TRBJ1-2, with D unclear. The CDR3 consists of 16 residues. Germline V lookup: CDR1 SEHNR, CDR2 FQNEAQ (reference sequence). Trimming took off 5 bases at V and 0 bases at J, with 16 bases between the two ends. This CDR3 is CASSPRTGIANYGYTF. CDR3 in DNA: TGTGCCAGCAGCCCGCGAACGGGGATAGCTAACTATGGCTACACCTTC.

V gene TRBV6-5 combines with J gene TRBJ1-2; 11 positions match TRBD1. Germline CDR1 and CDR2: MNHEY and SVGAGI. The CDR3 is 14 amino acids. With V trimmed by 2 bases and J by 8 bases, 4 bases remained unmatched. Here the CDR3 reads CASSYGQGAWGYTF. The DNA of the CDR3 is TGTGCCAGCAGTTACGGACAGGGGGCGTGGGGCTACACCTTC.

The CDR3 nucleotides read TGTGCCAGCAGCGTACAGGGGCTTGGGGGGGAGCAGTACTTC. Translation gives CASSVQGLGGEQYF. V and J are TRBV9 and TRBJ2-7; D is possibly TRBD1 or TRBD2 (6 bases each). V lost 1 base and J lost 7, with 15 bases in between. This CDR3 region has 14 residues. Germline assignment: CDR1 SGDLS and CDR2 YYNGEE.

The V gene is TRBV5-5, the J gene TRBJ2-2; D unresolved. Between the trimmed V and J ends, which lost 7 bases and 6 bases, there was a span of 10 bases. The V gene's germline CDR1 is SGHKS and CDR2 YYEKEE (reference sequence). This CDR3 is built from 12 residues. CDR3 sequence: CASPSQAGELFF. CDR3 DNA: TGTGCCAGCCCGAGTCAGGCCGGGGAGCTGTTTTTT.

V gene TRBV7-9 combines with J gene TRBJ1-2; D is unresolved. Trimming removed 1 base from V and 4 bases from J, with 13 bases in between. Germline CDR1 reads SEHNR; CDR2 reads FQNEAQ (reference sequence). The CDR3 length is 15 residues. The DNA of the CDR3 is TGTGCCAGCAGCTTAGTCGAGGTTCACGCCTATGGCTACACCTTC. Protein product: CASSLVEVHAYGYTF.